What follows are 6 T cell receptor beta chains derived from one specimen sequenced in a study of blood T cell repertoires in COVID-19. Method: immunoSEQ multiplex PCR; TCRdb's copy keeps in-frame clones and lacks some. The sample consists of 200,000 or so clones, roughly four fifths of them appearing once. Sequenced: peripheral blood. These receptors were taken from a woman in her twenties or thirties with acute or convalescent COVID-19.

The V and J genes are TRBV3-1 (or the pseudogene TRBV3-2) and TRBJ2-1; 8 nucleotides line up with TRBD2. Looked up from germline, CDR1 is LGHDT and CDR2 is YNNKEL (reference sequence). J was trimmed by 8 bases and V by 0 bases; bases with no gene match: 6. CDR3 length equals 15 residues. CDR3 sequence reads: CASSQDNGGAHEQFF. The CDR3 DNA follows: TGTGCCAGCAGCCAAGATAACGGGGGGGCCCATGAGCAGTTCTTC.

This chain uses TRBV28 with TRBJ1-5; 8 bases align to TRBD1. V lost 3 bases and J lost 11; bases outside the gene matches: 15. The germline CDR1 and CDR2 sequences are MDHEN and SYDVKM. This CDR3 has 16 amino acids. The CDR3 DNA sequence: TGTGCCAGCAGTTTCCTAGCCGACAGGGGTTGGTGGACCCAGCATTTT. This sequence encodes CASSFLADRGWWTQHF.

This clone was recorded once. CDR3 region: CASSPRNTGQGAGYGYTF. CDR3 nucleotide sequence: TGTGCCAGTAGTCCTCGGAATACTGGACAGGGGGCGGGCTATGGCTACACCTTC. V and J are TRBV19 and TRBJ1-2; 11 bases align to TRBD1. Unmatched junction bases numbered 15, after V lost 5 bases and J lost 4 bases. The CDR3 runs to 18 residues. Germline loops: CDR1 LNHDA, CDR2 SQIVND (reference sequence).

This clone was found a few times. The rearrangement joins TRBV7-2 to TRBJ1-6; TRBD1 matches 7 bases. The CDR3 is 15 residues long. CDR1 SGHTA and CDR2 FQGNSA come from the germline V gene. V shed 5 bases and J 2 bases; nucleotides not matched to a gene: 3. The CDR3 spells CASSKQGTYNSPLHF. CDR3 DNA: TGTGCCAGCAGCAAACAGGGGACCTATAATTCACCCCTCCACTTT.

The genes are TRBV5-6 and TRBJ1-3; D gene ambiguous. Trimming left V 4 bases short and J 2 bases short, with 4 bases between. CDR1 and CDR2 from the germline V gene are SGHDT and YYEEEE. This CDR3 region has 12 residues. The CDR3 coding sequence is TGTGCCAGCAGCCCTGCTGGAAACACCATATATTTT. It yields the protein CASSPAGNTIYF.

The chain combines TRBV7-2 with TRBJ2-2; D perhaps matches TRBD1 (5 bases). The V and J ends lost 5 bases and 4 bases respectively, with 17 bases between them. From germline, CDR1 is SGHTA and CDR2 FQGNSA. CDR3 length equals 16 residues. Here the CDR3 DNA reads TGTGCCAGCAGCAACTGGGGCAGGTTTCTCACCGGGGAGCTGTTTTTT. It is translated as CASSNWGRFLTGELFF.